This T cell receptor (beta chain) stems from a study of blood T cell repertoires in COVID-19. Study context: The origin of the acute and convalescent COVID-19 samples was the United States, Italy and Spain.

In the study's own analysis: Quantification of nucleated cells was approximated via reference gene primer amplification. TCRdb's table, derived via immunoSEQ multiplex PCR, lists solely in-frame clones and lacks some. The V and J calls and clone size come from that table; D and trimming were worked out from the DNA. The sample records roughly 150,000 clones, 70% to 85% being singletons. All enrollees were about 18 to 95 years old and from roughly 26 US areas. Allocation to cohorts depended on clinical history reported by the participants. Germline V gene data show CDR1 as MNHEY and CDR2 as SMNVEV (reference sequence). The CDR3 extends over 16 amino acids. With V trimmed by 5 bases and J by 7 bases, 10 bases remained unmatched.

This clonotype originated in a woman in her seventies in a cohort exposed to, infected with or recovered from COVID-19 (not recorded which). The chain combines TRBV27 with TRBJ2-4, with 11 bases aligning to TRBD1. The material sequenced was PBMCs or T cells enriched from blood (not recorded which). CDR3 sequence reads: CASSGQGASISNIQYF. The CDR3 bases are TGTGCCAGCAGTGGACAGGGGGCGTCGATTAGTAACATTCAGTACTTC.